This TCR beta chain was sequenced in a study of control samples from healthy donors and cancer patients. Sequenced by immunoSEQ multiplex PCR; TCRdb stores in-frame clones only, minus some. The repertoire includes over 200,000 clones, almost 85% of them detected once, and about 14% sits in the top ten. On this clone: Other DNA sequences in the sample encode the same CDR3.

Material: PBMCs. The TCR was taken from a woman aged 60-70 years with lung cancer.

CDR3 loop: CASTEGSEKLFF. CDR3 coding DNA: TGTGCCAGCACGGAGGGTTCTGAAAAACTGTTTTTT. The chain links TRBV2 to TRBJ1-4; no clear D. From germline, CDR1 is SNHLY and CDR2 FYNNEI. With 7 bases removed from V and 7 bases from J, the gap between germline ends came to 10 bases. The CDR3 runs to 12 residues.